The rows below give T cell receptor beta chains drawn from one sample of a study of blood T cells in healthy people across ages. TCRdb re-analysed the 5' RACE reads in MiXCR, keeping a single row per CDR3 protein. The sample holds 780,000 or so distinct CDR3 sequences, more than 20% seen once. A further study also used this sample, focusing on T cells of mothers and their children.

The sample comprised blood. Receptors originate from a boy aged 5-17 years in good health. Each CDR3 is given with its conserved first and last residue. A D gene is named only where the DNA matches it firmly. For some rows the clone size is stated as once, few or many, or as a class when expanded; others skip it.

len: 16; abundance: NA; v_gene: TRBV6-5; d_gene: TRBD2; j_gene: TRBJ2-5; CDR3aa: CASSSGTSGVKETQYF; CDR3nt: TGTGCCAGCAGTTCGGGGACTAGCGGGGTAAAAGAGACCCAGTACTTC
len: 15; abundance: many; v_gene: TRBV7-9; d_gene: NA; j_gene: TRBJ2-1; CDR3aa: CASSPRGTSHNEQFF; CDR3nt: TGTGCCAGCAGCCCGAGAGGGACCAGTCACAATGAGCAGTTCTTC
len: 13; abundance: few; v_gene: TRBV7-2; d_gene: TRBD1; j_gene: TRBJ1-4; CDR3aa: CASSLGQGGKLFF; CDR3nt: TGTGCCAGCAGCTTAGGACAGGGTGGAAAACTGTTTTTT
len: 17; abundance: NA; v_gene: TRBV5-1; d_gene: TRBD2; j_gene: TRBJ2-1; CDR3aa: CASSLVTSGRVSNEQFF; CDR3nt: TGCGCCAGCAGCTTGGTCACTAGCGGGAGGGTATCAAATGAGCAGTTCTTC
len: 15; abundance: few; v_gene: TRBV7-9; d_gene: NA; j_gene: TRBJ2-1; CDR3aa: CASSSGSLGEDEQFF; CDR3nt: TGTGCCAGCAGCTCAGGGAGCCTCGGGGAGGATGAGCAGTTCTTC
len: 15; abundance: few; v_gene: TRBV6-5; d_gene: NA; j_gene: TRBJ1-2; CDR3aa: CASSYSTETNYGYTF; CDR3nt: TGTGCCAGCAGTTACTCGACGGAAACTAACTATGGCTACACCTTC
len: 15; abundance: NA; v_gene: TRBV4-1; d_gene: TRBD2; j_gene: TRBJ2-5; CDR3aa: CASSQYAGGQETQYF; CDR3nt: TGCGCCAGCAGCCAATACGCGGGAGGCCAAGAGACCCAGTACTTC
len: 12; abundance: NA; v_gene: TRBV7-9; d_gene: NA; j_gene: TRBJ2-1; CDR3aa: CASRIGVLEQFF; CDR3nt: TGTGCCAGCAGGATAGGGGTTCTTGAGCAGTTCTTC
len: 17; abundance: NA; v_gene: TRBV7-9; d_gene: NA; j_gene: TRBJ2-5; CDR3aa: CASSLAPRVHGTETQYF; CDR3nt: TGTGCCAGCAGCTTAGCCCCCAGGGTTCACGGGACGGAGACCCAGTACTTC
len: 16; abundance: NA; v_gene: TRBV27; d_gene: TRBD1; j_gene: TRBJ1-5; CDR3aa: CASRDTGTGNYQPQHF; CDR3nt: TGTGCCAGCAGAGATACCGGGACAGGAAATTATCAGCCCCAGCATTTT
len: 15; abundance: NA; v_gene: TRBV28; d_gene: NA; j_gene: TRBJ2-3; CDR3aa: CASSRAGIRTDTQYF; CDR3nt: TGTGCCAGCAGCAGGGCGGGGATCCGCACGGATACGCAGTATTTT
len: 16; abundance: NA; v_gene: TRBV27; d_gene: TRBD1; j_gene: TRBJ2-1; CDR3aa: CASQSGQGASYNEQFF; CDR3nt: TGTGCCAGCCAGAGCGGACAGGGGGCCTCCTACAATGAGCAGTTCTTC
len: 16; abundance: NA; v_gene: TRBV10-3; d_gene: TRBD1; j_gene: TRBJ2-1; CDR3aa: CAISWGWTGDYNEQFF; CDR3nt: TGTGCCATCAGCTGGGGGTGGACAGGGGACTACAATGAGCAGTTCTTC
len: 16; abundance: NA; v_gene: TRBV15; d_gene: NA; j_gene: TRBJ1-5; CDR3aa: CATSKTGFNSNQPQHF; CDR3nt: TGTGCCACCAGCAAAACAGGGTTTAATAGCAATCAGCCCCAGCATTTT
len: 15; abundance: NA; v_gene: TRBV5-5; d_gene: TRBD2; j_gene: TRBJ2-1; CDR3aa: CASSLLSGREGEQFF; CDR3nt: TGTGCCAGCAGCTTGCTTAGCGGGAGAGAGGGTGAGCAGTTCTTC
len: 13; abundance: few; v_gene: TRBV7-2; d_gene: NA; j_gene: TRBJ1-1; CDR3aa: CASSLGQPNEAFF; CDR3nt: TGTGCCAGCAGCTTAGGACAGCCCAATGAAGCTTTCTTT
len: 14; abundance: few; v_gene: TRBV20-1; d_gene: NA; j_gene: TRBJ2-1; CDR3aa: CSAPEGKPYNEQFF; CDR3nt: TGCAGTGCCCCCGAGGGTAAACCCTACAATGAGCAGTTCTTC
len: 16; abundance: few; v_gene: TRBV11-3; d_gene: TRBD2; j_gene: TRBJ2-1; CDR3aa: CASSTRLAGGHNEQFF; CDR3nt: TGTGCCAGCAGCACGAGACTAGCGGGAGGGCACAATGAGCAGTTCTTC
len: 15; abundance: NA; v_gene: TRBV5-1; d_gene: NA; j_gene: TRBJ2-3; CDR3aa: CASSPLTGTPDTQYF; CDR3nt: TGCGCCAGCAGCCCCTTAACGGGGACTCCAGATACGCAGTATTTT
len: 14; abundance: few; v_gene: TRBV6-2/TRBV6-3; d_gene: NA; j_gene: TRBJ1-5; CDR3aa: CASSTASSNQPQHF; CDR3nt: TGTGCCAGCAGTACGGCATCTAGCAATCAGCCCCAGCATTTT
len: 13; abundance: NA; v_gene: TRBV12-3/TRBV12-4; d_gene: NA; j_gene: TRBJ2-3; CDR3aa: CASSFGTADTQYF; CDR3nt: TGTGCCAGCAGTTTCGGGACGGCAGATACGCAGTATTTT
len: 14; abundance: few; v_gene: TRBV9; d_gene: TRBD1; j_gene: TRBJ2-2; CDR3aa: CASSTGQETGELFF; CDR3nt: TGTGCCAGCAGCACCGGACAGGAGACCGGGGAGCTGTTTTTT
len: 17; abundance: NA; v_gene: TRBV7-8; d_gene: TRBD1; j_gene: TRBJ2-1; CDR3aa: CASSLGPRQGTYNEQFF; CDR3nt: TGTGCCAGCAGCTTGGGCCCGAGACAGGGGACCTACAATGAGCAGTTCTTC
len: 17; abundance: NA; v_gene: TRBV4-3; d_gene: NA; j_gene: TRBJ2-7; CDR3aa: CASSQDSAGRSSYEQYF; CDR3nt: TGCGCCAGCAGCCAAGATTCCGCCGGCCGCAGCTCCTACGAGCAGTACTTC
len: 14; abundance: few; v_gene: TRBV29-1; d_gene: TRBD2; j_gene: TRBJ2-1; CDR3aa: CSVSRLAGFDEQFF; CDR3nt: TGCAGCGTTTCAAGACTAGCGGGATTCGATGAGCAGTTCTTC
len: 15; abundance: NA; v_gene: TRBV7-9; d_gene: NA; j_gene: TRBJ2-5; CDR3aa: CASSSPFVGLETQYF; CDR3nt: TGTGCCAGCAGCTCCCCCTTTGTGGGACTAGAGACCCAGTACTTC
len: 16; abundance: NA; v_gene: TRBV20-1; d_gene: NA; j_gene: TRBJ2-4; CDR3aa: CSARDRGQSAKNIQYF; CDR3nt: TGCAGTGCTAGAGATCGAGGGCAGTCAGCCAAAAACATTCAGTACTTC
len: 16; abundance: few; v_gene: TRBV24-1; d_gene: TRBD2; j_gene: TRBJ2-3; CDR3aa: CATSDQAGGVEDTQYF; CDR3nt: TGTGCCACCAGTGACCAAGCGGGGGGAGTGGAAGATACGCAGTATTTT
len: 16; abundance: many; v_gene: TRBV7-3; d_gene: NA; j_gene: TRBJ2-1; CDR3aa: CASSPEGGSSHNEQFF; CDR3nt: TGTGCCAGCAGCCCCGAAGGGGGAAGCTCCCACAACGAGCAGTTCTTC
len: 15; abundance: NA; v_gene: TRBV12-3/TRBV12-4; d_gene: TRBD2; j_gene: TRBJ2-1; CDR3aa: CASSLRGRINNEQFF; CDR3nt: TGTGCCAGCAGTTTGCGCGGGAGGATCAACAATGAGCAGTTCTTC
len: 18; abundance: NA; v_gene: TRBV4-2; d_gene: NA; j_gene: TRBJ2-6; CDR3aa: CASSLDAGVLSGANVLTF; CDR3nt: TGTGCCAGCAGCCTTGATGCAGGGGTTCTGTCTGGGGCCAACGTCCTGACTTTC
len: 17; abundance: NA; v_gene: TRBV21-1; d_gene: NA; j_gene: TRBJ2-3; CDR3aa: CASSKAPSGRAVDTQYF; CDR3nt: TGTGCCAGCAGCAAAGCCCCCAGCGGGAGGGCTGTAGATACGCAGTATTTT
len: 13; abundance: NA; v_gene: TRBV29-1; d_gene: TRBD1; j_gene: TRBJ2-1; CDR3aa: CSVHGTGLIEQFF; CDR3nt: TGCAGCGTTCACGGGACAGGGTTAATTGAGCAGTTCTTC
len: 13; abundance: NA; v_gene: TRBV7-3; d_gene: TRBD1; j_gene: TRBJ2-1; CDR3aa: CASSLATGPEQFF; CDR3nt: TGTGCCAGCAGCTTGGCGACAGGGCCTGAGCAGTTCTTC